The 29 T cell receptor beta chains presented below share a single source sample, sequenced in a study of shared clonotypes between healthy human individuals. Here immunoSEQ multiplex PCR was the method, and the copy in TCRdb shows in-frame clones only, minus some. Counted here are roughly 2.2 million clones, roughly 92% occurring once; the ten biggest clones make up about 0.36%. The specimen was naive CD4+ T cells from PBMCs. Noted subset: CD45RA+ positively selected. The receptors stem from a man aged 18 to 29 in good health. Some clones in this sample may be carry-over from other donors' samples.

This chain links TRBV2 with TRBJ1-2; D unresolved. The V end lost 3 bases, the J end lost 5 bases, and 16 bases lay between the germline ends. The CDR3 spans 15 residues. The germline V gene encodes CDR1 SNHLY and CDR2 FYNNEI. CDR3 DNA: TGTGCCAGCAGTGAGTATGGCGCCCCGGGATATGGCTACACCTTC. It is translated as CASSEYGAPGYGYTF.

This clone was found once. The V and J genes are TRBV10-3 and TRBJ1-1; D might be TRBD1 (6 bases). V lost 2 bases to trimming and J lost 11 bases, with 15 bases between them. CDR1 ENHRY and CDR2 SYGVKD come from the germline V gene. CDR3 length equals 13 residues. CDR3 sequence (DNA): TGTGCCATCAGTGAGCGGGGGGCGGATTTGGCTTTCTTT. The encoded protein is CAISERGADLAFF.

The J gene is TRBJ1-2, the V gene TRBV7-2, with 8 bases aligning to TRBD1. This CDR3 is 14 amino acids long. With 1 base clipped from V and 4 bases from J, the junction kept 2 bases outside the gene matches. CDR1 is SGHTA and CDR2 is FQGNSA in the germline V gene. CDR3 DNA: TGTGCCAGCAGCTTAGGGGGGACAGGCTATGGCTACACCTTC. It codes for CASSLGGTGYGYTF.

This chain connects TRBV10-3 to TRBJ2-5, with D possibly matching TRBD1 (6 bases). Germline loops: CDR1 ENHRY, CDR2 SYGVKD. This CDR3 has 15 residues. The ends were cut back, 6 bases at V and 6 bases at J, with 20 bases in the middle. The CDR3 coding sequence is TGTGCCATCAGAAAGGACACAGGGAATTCGAAGACCCAGTACTTC. The encoded protein is CAIRKDTGNSKTQYF.

This chain connects TRBV9 to TRBJ2-1, with D maybe TRBD2 (5 bases). Germline values: CDR1 SGDLS, CDR2 YYNGEE. The CDR3 has 15 amino acids. V lost 0 bases and J 10 bases, leaving 17 bases between the germline ends. Written as DNA, the CDR3 is TGTGCCAGCAGCGTAGAGGGTCTAGCCTCGGGGGAGCAGTTCTTC. Its protein product is CASSVEGLASGEQFF. Full variable domain (remainder filled in from reference TRBV9 and TRBJ2-1): DSGVTQTPKHLITATGQRVTLRCSPRSGDLSVYWYQQSLDQGLQFLIQYYNGEERAKGNILERFSAQQFPDLHSELNLSSLELGDSALYFCASSVEGLASGEQFFGPGTRLTVL.

This chain joins TRBV29-1 and TRBJ2-1; 9 nucleotides match TRBD1. V gave up 4 bases and J gave up 8 bases; unmatched junction bases: 6. Germline CDR1 SQVTM, CDR2 ANQGSEA. There are 13 residues in the CDR3. In DNA, the CDR3 is TGCAGCGTTGGGGGGACAGGGCCCCATGAGCAGTTCTTC. Its protein is CSVGGTGPHEQFF.

V is TRBV4-2 and J is TRBJ2-5; 10 bases are a match to TRBD1. Trimming at V came to 1 base and at J to 5 bases, leaving 10 bases not matched to a gene. Germline CDR1 reads LGHNA; CDR2 reads YNFKEQ. The CDR3 consists of 17 residues. CDR3 sequence (DNA): TGTGCCAGCAGCCAAGGAATCGGGGACAGGGGAGAGGAGACCCAGTACTTC. Its translation: CASSQGIGDRGEETQYF.

The rearrangement links TRBV7-2 to TRBJ2-3; D remains ambiguous. The CDR3 covers 17 residues. V was pared by 1 base and J by 6 bases, with 20 bases between. Germline values: CDR1 SGHTA, CDR2 FQGNSA. The CDR3 sequence is CASSLGQTSYFGDTQYF. The DNA of the CDR3 is TGTGCCAGCAGCTTAGGCCAAACTTCTTACTTTGGGGATACGCAGTATTTT. The full variable domain, rest sourced from reference TRBV7-2 and TRBJ2-3, is GAGVSQSPSNKVTEKGKDVELRCDPISGHTALYWYRQSLGQGLEFLIYFQGNSAPDKSGLPSDRFSAERTGGSVSTLTIQRTQQEDSAVYLCASSLGQTSYFGDTQYFGPGTRLTVL.

The V call is TRBV7-8, the J call TRBJ2-1; TRBD2 aligns across 10 bases. This CDR3 spans 14 amino acids. V was clipped by 6 bases and J by 7 bases; unmatched bases: 6. Germline V lookup: CDR1 SGHVS, CDR2 FQNEAQ. The CDR3 sequence is CASRFSGRLNEQFF. The CDR3 DNA reads TGTGCCAGCAGGTTTAGCGGGAGGCTAAATGAGCAGTTCTTC.

This chain links TRBV5-1 with TRBJ2-5; the D gene is possibly TRBD2 (6 bases). Trimming took 8 bases from V and 1 from J, leaving 9 bases between them. In germline, CDR1 is SGHRS, CDR2 YFSETQ. The CDR3 runs to 12 residues. CDR3 DNA: TGCGCCAGTGGGGACTCCCAAGAGACCCAGTACTTC. Protein product: CASGDSQETQYF.

The sample holds a few counts of this clone. The genes are TRBV5-1 and TRBJ1-2; D is possibly TRBD1 (6 bases). V lost 0 bases, J lost 6 bases, and 15 bases lay in between. Germline CDR1 reads SGHRS; CDR2 reads YFSETQ. This CDR3 is built from 15 residues. CDR3 region: CASSLAPGAVDGYTF. CDR3 DNA: TGCGCCAGCAGCTTGGCCCCGGGGGCTGTTGATGGCTACACCTTC.

The J gene is TRBJ2-7, the V gene TRBV4-1, with D possibly being TRBD2 (7 bases). Germline CDR1 and CDR2: MGHRA and YSYEKL. The CDR3 loop spans 17 amino acids. V was pared by 1 base and J by 7 bases, with 23 bases between. The CDR3 bases are TGCGCCAGCAGCCAAGGACCTATAGCGGGCTGGGGGCGGGAGCAGTACTTC. Translated, it gives CASSQGPIAGWGREQYF.

The genes are TRBV28 and TRBJ2-1; D is possibly TRBD1 or TRBD2 (5 bases each). The CDR3 length is 15 residues. Germline loops: CDR1 MDHEN, CDR2 SYDVKM. The germline V and J ends were trimmed by 5 bases and 4 bases, with 15 bases remaining between them. CDR3 nucleotides: TGTGCCAGCAGTCCCACCCCCGGGACGTACAATGAGCAGTTCTTC. The encoded protein is CASSPTPGTYNEQFF.

The chain has TRBV27 and TRBJ1-4; D unclear. The CDR3 is 18 amino acids. Germline V gene lookup returns CDR1 MNHEY and CDR2 SMNVEV (reference sequence). The V and J ends lost 2 bases and 0 bases respectively, with 16 bases between them. Here the CDR3 reads CASSLTPFGGTTNEKLFF. DNA for the CDR3: TGTGCCAGCAGTTTAACCCCCTTTGGAGGAACAACTAATGAAAAACTGTTTTTT.

The chain has TRBV5-1 and TRBJ2-1; tentative D call: TRBD2 (6 bases). The length of the CDR3 is 15 residues. In germline, CDR1 is SGHRS, CDR2 YFSETQ. V was cut by 0 bases and J by 6 bases, with 13 bases left in between. CDR3 residues: CASSLGARDSNEQFF. CDR3 DNA: TGCGCCAGCAGCTTGGGGGCCCGGGACTCCAATGAGCAGTTCTTC.

The chain recombines TRBV4-1 with TRBJ2-7, with TRBD2 matching over 13 bases. The CDR3 is 16 amino acids. V lost 1 base to trimming and J lost 9 bases; unmatched junction nucleotides: 9. In germline, CDR1 is MGHRA, CDR2 YSYEKL. This CDR3 is CASSQVAGLAGVAQYF. The CDR3 nucleotides read TGCGCCAGCAGCCAAGTGGCAGGACTAGCGGGAGTTGCGCAGTACTTC.

The chain employs TRBV5-1 and TRBJ2-6; D uncertain. This CDR3 spans 15 amino acids. In germline, CDR1 is SGHRS, CDR2 YFSETQ. V was trimmed by 4 bases and J by 0 bases, leaving 8 bases between them. CDR3 in amino acids: CASSTQSSGANVLTF. CDR3 DNA sequence: TGCGCCAGCAGCACACAGAGCTCTGGGGCCAACGTCCTGACTTTC.

The V gene is TRBV28, the J gene TRBJ2-7; D is possibly TRBD1 (5 bases). Germline V CDR1 and CDR2: MDHEN, SYDVKM. This CDR3 is built from 13 residues. The V and J ends lost 6 bases and 1 base respectively, with 10 bases between them. CDR3 protein: CASRNDRSYEQYF. As DNA, the CDR3 is TGTGCCAGCAGAAACGACAGATCCTACGAGCAGTACTTC. Full variable domain (outside the CDR3, taken from reference TRBV28 and TRBJ2-7): DVKVTQSSRYLVKRTGEKVFLECVQDMDHENMFWYRQDPGLGLRLIYFSYDVKMKEKGDIPEGYSVSREKKERFSLILESASTNQTSMYLCASRNDRSYEQYFGPGTRLTVT.

This clone turned up a few times. The chain has TRBV27 and TRBJ1-1; D possibly corresponds to TRBD1 (5 bases). CDR3 size: 12 residues. The germline V gene encodes CDR1 MNHEY and CDR2 SMNVEV (reference sequence). Deletions cut 9 bases from V and 1 base from J, with 9 bases between. The CDR3 loop reads CARGHPNTEAFF. CDR3 nucleotides: TGTGCCAGGGGGCACCCGAACACTGAAGCTTTCTTT.

The chain couples TRBV4-2 to TRBJ2-5; D remains ambiguous. The length of the CDR3 is 14 residues. V dropped 4 bases and J dropped 2 bases, with 11 bases sitting between them. Germline V gene lookup returns CDR1 LGHNA and CDR2 YNFKEQ. The CDR3 loop is CASSLGVGQETQYF. The CDR3 DNA reads as TGTGCCAGCAGCCTGGGCGTAGGACAAGAGACCCAGTACTTC.

This chain joins TRBV6-6 and TRBJ2-4, with a weak D call TRBD1 (6 bases). The V end was cut by 6 bases, the J end by 0 bases, with 15 bases between. There are 16 residues in the CDR3. Germline lookup yields CDR1 MNHNY and CDR2 SVGAGI (reference sequence). The DNA of the CDR3 is TGTGCCAGCAGCCGTATGGGACAATTAGCCAAAAACATTCAGTACTTC. It is translated as CASSRMGQLAKNIQYF.

The chain combines TRBV6-1 with TRBJ1-2, with 10 bases identical to TRBD1. Germline values: CDR1 MNHNS, CDR2 SASEGT. The CDR3 totals 14 residues. The junction had 7 bases not matched to a gene; V was cut back by 5 bases and J by 7 bases. CDR3 residues: CASSPRDRGLGYTF. The CDR3 nucleotides are TGTGCCAGCAGTCCGCGGGACAGGGGTCTTGGCTACACCTTC.

The CDR3 loop reads CASSFETGLVEQYF. DNA of the CDR3: TGTGCCAGCAGCTTCGAAACAGGCCTGGTCGAGCAGTACTTC. This chain connects TRBV7-2 to TRBJ2-7, with D perhaps TRBD1 (5 bases). From germline, CDR1 is SGHTA and CDR2 FQGNSA. CDR3 length equals 14 residues. V was pared by 3 bases and J by 6 bases, with 15 bases between.

The V and J genes are TRBV12-5 and TRBJ2-2; TRBD2 might be the D (6 bases). Germline CDR1 LGHNT, CDR2 FRNRAP. This CDR3 has 13 amino acids. V was shortened by 8 bases and J by 4 bases, with 11 bases between the two germline ends. The CDR3 protein is CASHGGGTGELFF. CDR3 bases: TGTGCTAGTCACGGGGGTGGCACCGGGGAGCTGTTTTTT. The full variable domain, in which reference TRBV12-5 and TRBJ2-2 provide the parts outside the CDR3, is DARVTQTPRHKVTEMGQEVTMRCQPILGHNTVFWYRQTMMQGLELLAYFRNRAPLDDSGMPKDRFSAEMPDATLATLKIQPSEPRDSAVYFCASHGGGTGELFFGEGSRLTVL.

V usage is TRBV18 and J usage is TRBJ2-7; D is unresolved. CDR3 length: 13 residues. Per germline, CDR1 KGHSH and CDR2 LQKENI. Trimming pared 1 base from V and 5 bases from J, leaving 9 bases between. CDR3 protein: CASSPRAEHEQYF. DNA of the CDR3: TGTGCCAGCTCACCACGGGCAGAACACGAGCAGTACTTC.

The rearrangement uses TRBV2 and TRBJ2-7; D possibly corresponds to TRBD2 (6 bases). Trimming removed 6 bases at V and 4 bases at J, with 10 bases between. Germline V gives CDR1 SNHLY, CDR2 FYNNEI. The CDR3 consists of 12 residues. CDR3 loop: CASRREDYEQYF. The CDR3 DNA reads TGTGCCAGCAGGAGGGAGGATTACGAGCAGTACTTC.

The gene calls are TRBV28 and TRBJ1-2; no clear D gene. This CDR3 spans 15 amino acids. V gave up 2 bases and J gave up 0 bases, with 10 bases separating them. Looked up from germline, CDR1 is MDHEN and CDR2 is SYDVKM. CDR3 amino acids: CASSLRDFSNYGYTF. CDR3 DNA: TGTGCCAGCAGTTTACGTGACTTCTCTAACTATGGCTACACCTTC.

The chain combines TRBV28 with TRBJ2-5; the D is unclear. This CDR3 spans 14 amino acids. Germline assignment: CDR1 MDHEN and CDR2 SYDVKM. Trimming left V 4 bases short and J 5 bases short, with 14 bases between. CDR3 region: CASSSQDPPETQYF. For the CDR3, the DNA is TGTGCCAGCAGTTCCCAGGACCCACCGGAGACCCAGTACTTC.

The chain joins TRBV15 to TRBJ1-2; D might be TRBD1 (5 bases). Germline-derived CDR1 and CDR2 are LNHNV and YYDKDF (reference sequence). CDR3 length: 15 residues. V lost 0 bases and J lost 6, with 14 bases in between. The CDR3 is CATSRDTGRVNGYTF. The CDR3 nucleotides are TGTGCCACCAGCAGAGATACAGGCAGGGTAAATGGCTACACCTTC.